These 6 T cell receptor beta chains were sequenced from one sample in a study of T-cell memory formation after mild COVID-19. Each CDR3 protein gets one entry after TCRdb re-called the 5' RACE reads with MiXCR. The table lists around 200,000 distinct CDR3 sequences, 15% to 20% of them singletons. Sequencing was performed on PBMCs or a T cell subset sorted from them (not recorded which). These receptors were obtained from an adult woman who had mild COVID-19 (a few samples of this study predate the infection). Cell type and time point are not known.

The chain has TRBV5-1 and TRBJ1-2; a possible D gene is TRBD1 (6 bases). V was cut by 0 bases and J by 3 bases, with 18 bases left in between. The CDR3 length is 17 residues. In germline, CDR1 is SGHRS, CDR2 YFSETQ. CDR3 protein: CASSLAGRGYSDYGYTF. DNA for the CDR3: TGCGCCAGCAGCTTGGCTGGCAGGGGCTACTCGGACTATGGCTACACCTTC.

This clonotype was detected a few times. The chain links TRBV6-5 to TRBJ2-1; D is undetermined. The CDR3 contains 13 residues. With 1 base removed from V and 8 bases from J, the gap between germline ends came to 9 bases. CDR1 and CDR2 (germline): MNHEY, SVGAGI. CDR3 coding DNA: TGTGCCAGCAGTTACTTCCACTCGGATGAGCAGTTCTTC. Protein product: CASSYFHSDEQFF.

This clonotype was found a few times. A junction boundary mismatches the germline segment, possibly from a read error. The chain carries TRBV4-2 and TRBJ1-1; the D gene is possibly TRBD1 (6 bases). The germline gives CDR1 LGHNA, CDR2 YNFKEQ. The CDR3 runs to 14 residues. The CDR3 DNA is TGTGCCAGCAGCCCTTTAACAGGGAACCCTGAAGCTTTCTTT. Translating it yields CASSPLTGNPEAFF.

V is TRBV7-2 and J is TRBJ1-1; 7 bases line up with TRBD1. The CDR3 has 14 residues. CDR1 is SGHTA, CDR2 FQGNSA, per germline. V gave up 6 bases and J gave up 0 bases; unmatched junction bases: 4. The CDR3 region has the DNA TGTGCCAGCAGTTCACAGGGGTTGAACACTGAAGCTTTCTTT. As protein: CASSSQGLNTEAFF.

The table lists this clonotype with many counts. The chain joins TRBV6-5 to TRBJ2-7; 11 bases match TRBD2. Germline V gene lookup returns CDR1 MNHEY and CDR2 SVGAGI. V lost 0 bases, J lost 5 bases, and 6 bases stayed unmatched. This CDR3 spans 16 amino acids. The CDR3 DNA reads as TGTGCCAGCAGTTACTCGTCTAGCGGGAGGATGGACGAGCAGTACTTC. Its translation: CASSYSSSGRMDEQYF.

This clonotype was detected only a few times. The chain links TRBV18 to TRBJ2-7; 10 bases map to TRBD1. The V and J ends lost 5 bases and 6 bases, in that order; junction bases with no gene match: 10. Germline CDR1 is KGHSH and CDR2 is LQKENI. The CDR3 totals 15 residues. The CDR3 DNA reads TGTGCCAGCTCATATACTCTGACAGGGGGCGGCGAGCAGTACTTC. Its translation: CASSYTLTGGGEQYF.